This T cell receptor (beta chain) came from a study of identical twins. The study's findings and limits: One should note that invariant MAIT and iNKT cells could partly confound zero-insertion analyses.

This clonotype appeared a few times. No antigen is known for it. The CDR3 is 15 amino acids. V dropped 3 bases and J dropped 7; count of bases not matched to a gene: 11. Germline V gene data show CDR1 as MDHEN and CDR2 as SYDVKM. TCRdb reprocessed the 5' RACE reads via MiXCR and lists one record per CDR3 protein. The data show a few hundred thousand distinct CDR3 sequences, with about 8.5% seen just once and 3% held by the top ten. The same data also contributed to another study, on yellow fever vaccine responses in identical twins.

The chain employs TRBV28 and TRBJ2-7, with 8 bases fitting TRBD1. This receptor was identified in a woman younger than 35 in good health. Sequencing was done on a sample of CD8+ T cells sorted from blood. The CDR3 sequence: CASSFNGGTGGEQYF. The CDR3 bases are TGTGCCAGCAGTTTTAACGGGGGCACAGGGGGGGAGCAGTACTTC.